The 26 T cell receptor beta chains presented below share a single source sample, sequenced in a study of cytomegalovirus exposure and HLA in healthy donors (dated by TCRdb to 2015 to 2018). The library was produced with the immunoSEQ multiplex PCR assay. For the multiplex PCR, a mixture combining 60 forward primers for TCR Vbeta segments and 13 reverse primers for TCR Jbeta segments was used. TCRdb stores this immuneACCESS table with in-frame sequences only. Part of the clones is absent; in the studies checked, under half of the shortfall reflects unresolved V genes, and no reason is known for the rest. This sample gives about 150,000 clones in total; around 82% of them show up just once. In total, the top ten clones hold roughly 5.3% of the sample. The sample comprised PBMCs. These receptors were collected from a woman in her 40s in good health and CMV-seropositive.

V gene TRBV2 combines with J gene TRBJ1-1; D gene ambiguous. Germline V CDR1 and CDR2: SNHLY, FYNNEI. The CDR3 loop spans 11 amino acids. V gave up 9 bases and J gave up 1 base, with 6 bases separating them. The DNA for the CDR3 is TGTGCCAGACAGACGAACACTGAAGCTTTCTTT. Translating it yields CARQTNTEAFF.

This chain uses TRBV18 with TRBJ2-1, with 8 nucleotides matching TRBD1. The V gene's germline CDR1 is KGHSH and CDR2 LQKENI. V lost 6 bases and J lost 8; bases outside the gene matches: 9. The CDR3 contains 14 residues. CDR3 amino acids: CASSNLAGGDEQFF. The DNA of the CDR3 is TGTGCCAGCTCGAATCTGGCAGGGGGCGATGAGCAGTTCTTC.

In this sample, this clone turned up once. This chain links TRBV7-9 with TRBJ2-7; 7 bases fit TRBD1. V was clipped by 4 bases and J by 12 bases; unmatched bases: 9. CDR3 length equals 12 residues. The V gene's germline CDR1 is SEHNR and CDR2 FQNEAQ (reference sequence). Written as DNA, the CDR3 is TGTGCCAGCAGCTGGGGACAGCGTCGACTGTACTTC. Its protein product is CASSWGQRRLYF.

The chain uses TRBV18 and TRBJ1-1; tentative D call: TRBD1 (6 bases). Trimming left V 4 bases short and J 2 bases short, with 11 bases between. The CDR3 spans 14 residues. Germline CDR1 reads KGHSH; CDR2 reads LQKENI. The CDR3 is CASSRTAVNTEAFF. The CDR3 nucleotides read TGTGCCAGCTCACGGACAGCTGTTAACACTGAAGCTTTCTTT.

This clone was recorded once. The chain joins TRBV30 to TRBJ2-3; D remains ambiguous. Trimming shortened V by 3 bases and J by 0 bases, and 4 bases separated the two germline ends. The V gene's germline CDR1 is GTSNPN and CDR2 SVGIG (reference sequence). The CDR3 is 12 residues long. Here the CDR3 DNA reads TGTGCCTGGAGCGGTAGCACAGATACGCAGTATTTT. Translated, it gives CAWSGSTDTQYF.

This chain uses TRBV5-8 with TRBJ1-1, with 10 bases fitting TRBD1. The junction had 5 bases not matched to a gene; V was cut back by 4 bases and J by 5 bases. From germline, CDR1 is SGHTS and CDR2 YDEGEE. This CDR3 is 14 amino acids long. The CDR3 nucleotides are TGTGCCAGCAGCCTCGACAGGGGGCTTACTGAAGCTTTCTTT. This translates into CASSLDRGLTEAFF.

This chain uses TRBV30 with TRBJ1-3, with 10 bases identical to TRBD1. The CDR3 loop spans 16 amino acids. The junction had 8 bases not matched to a gene; V was cut back by 2 bases and J by 4 bases. Germline-derived CDR1 and CDR2 are GTSNPN and SVGIG (reference sequence). The CDR3 region is CAWSQRQGAVGNTIYF. In DNA, the CDR3 is TGTGCCTGGAGTCAGCGACAGGGGGCTGTGGGAAACACCATATATTTT.

This chain joins TRBV5-1 and TRBJ2-7; TRBD2 aligns across 9 bases. CDR1 and CDR2 (germline): SGHRS, YFSETQ. V shed 1 base and J 4 bases; nucleotides not matched to a gene: 3. The CDR3 is 14 amino acids. The CDR3 region is CASSLWRGGYEQYF. The CDR3 DNA follows: TGCGCCAGCAGCTTGTGGCGGGGGGGGTACGAGCAGTACTTC.

The rearrangement uses TRBV7-3 and TRBJ2-7; 7 bases fit TRBD1. The V segment lost 5 bases and the J segment 6 bases; nucleotides outside the gene matches: 4. The CDR3 has 12 amino acids. Germline lookup yields CDR1 SGHTA and CDR2 FQGTGA. CDR3 sequence: CASSPTGVEQYF. The CDR3 DNA reads as TGTGCCAGCAGCCCTACAGGGGTCGAGCAGTACTTC.

This rearrangement joins TRBV2 to TRBJ1-1, with 7 positions matching TRBD1. The length of the CDR3 is 13 residues. The V segment lost 7 bases and the J segment 5 bases; nucleotides outside the gene matches: 7. Per germline, CDR1 SNHLY and CDR2 FYNNEI. CDR3 sequence (DNA): TGTGCCAGCACCAGACGACAGGGAACTGAAGCTTTCTTT. Residues: CASTRRQGTEAFF. Variable domain in full (rest from reference TRBV2 and TRBJ1-1): EPEVTQTPSHQVTQMGQEVILRCVPISNHLYFYWYRQILGQKVEFLVSFYNNEISEKSEIFDDQFSVERPDGSNFTLKIRSTKLEDSAMYFCASTRRQGTEAFFGQGTRLTVV.

The V call is TRBV7-8, the J call TRBJ2-7, with D maybe TRBD1 (6 bases). Trimming pared 4 bases from V and 2 bases from J, leaving 12 bases between. Germline V gene sequence: CDR1 SGHVS, CDR2 FQNEAQ. There are 14 residues in the CDR3. The CDR3 reads CASSSLTGTYEQYF. The DNA of the CDR3 is TGTGCCAGCAGCTCCCTGACAGGTACCTACGAGCAGTACTTC.

The chain combines TRBV14 with TRBJ1-6; possible D gene TRBD1, 5 bases. V dropped 0 bases and J dropped 10 bases, with 16 bases sitting between them. The CDR3 runs 16 residues. Looked up from germline, CDR1 is SGHDN and CDR2 is FVKESK. Here the CDR3 reads CASSQERGLRGSPLHF. The CDR3 bases are TGTGCCAGCAGCCAAGAGAGGGGTCTGCGGGGATCACCCCTCCACTTT.

This chain links TRBV19 with TRBJ2-2; TRBD2 matches at 8 bases. CDR1 and CDR2 from the germline V gene are LNHDA and SQIVND (reference sequence). This CDR3 has 16 amino acids. Trimming at V came to 3 bases and at J to 7 bases, leaving 10 bases not matched to a gene. In DNA, the CDR3 is TGTGCCAGTAGTATCTCGGCGGGAGGTGGTGGCGGGGAGCTGTTTTTT. Its translation: CASSISAGGGGGELFF. Full variable domain (outside the CDR3, taken from reference TRBV19 and TRBJ2-2): DGGITQSPKYLFRKEGQNVTLSCEQNLNHDAMYWYRQDPGQGLRLIYYSQIVNDFQKGDIAEGYSVSREKKESFPLTVTSAQKNPTAFYLCASSISAGGGGGELFFGEGSRLTVL.

This chain uses TRBV19 with TRBJ2-7; 7 bases line up with TRBD2. Germline assignment: CDR1 LNHDA and CDR2 SQIVND (reference sequence). CDR3 length: 15 residues. V gave up 4 bases and J gave up 2 bases; unmatched junction bases: 8. CDR3 protein: CASSKGLHLAYEQYF. The DNA for the CDR3 is TGTGCCAGTAGTAAGGGACTACATTTGGCCTACGAGCAGTACTTC.

The V call is TRBV28, the J call TRBJ1-4; 7 bases line up with TRBD1. J gave up 8 bases and V 5 bases, and 14 bases lay outside the gene matches. The V gene's germline CDR1 is MDHEN and CDR2 SYDVKM. The CDR3 totals 16 residues. In nucleotides, the CDR3 is TGTGCCAGCAGTCAACCAGACAGGGTTCGCGGAGAAAAACTGTTTTTT. Translating gives CASSQPDRVRGEKLFF. The variable domain in full, completed from reference TRBV28 and TRBJ1-4, reads DVKVTQSSRYLVKRTGEKVFLECVQDMDHENMFWYRQDPGLGLRLIYFSYDVKMKEKGDIPEGYSVSREKKERFSLILESASTNQTSMYLCASSQPDRVRGEKLFFGSGTQLSVL.

The chain carries TRBV7-9 and TRBJ2-3; 10 bases are shared with TRBD2. Germline lookup yields CDR1 SEHNR and CDR2 FQNEAQ (reference sequence). With V trimmed by 3 bases and J by 1 base, 7 bases remained unmatched. This CDR3 is built from 17 residues. This CDR3 is CASSLAGTSERTDTQYF. CDR3 nucleotide sequence: TGTGCCAGCAGCTTGGCGGGGACTAGCGAGCGCACAGATACGCAGTATTTT.

The rearrangement links TRBV5-4 to TRBJ2-2; 10 bases are shared with TRBD2. CDR3 length equals 15 residues. The V gene end was trimmed by 1 base and the J gene end by 7 bases; junction bases not matched to a gene: 4. Germline loops: CDR1 SGHNT, CDR2 YYREEE (reference sequence). In nucleotides, the CDR3 is TGTGCCAGCAGCTTGACTAGCGGGGTCCGCGGGGAGCTGTTTTTT. This sequence encodes CASSLTSGVRGELFF.

The chain uses TRBV18 and TRBJ1-1, with unresolved D. Trimming took 5 bases from V and 2 from J, leaving 9 bases between them. The CDR3 is 13 residues long. Germline assignment: CDR1 KGHSH and CDR2 LQKENI. The CDR3 sequence: CASSASSNTEAFF. CDR3 nucleotide sequence: TGTGCCAGCTCAGCCAGTTCAAACACTGAAGCTTTCTTT.

V usage is TRBV10-3 and J usage is TRBJ2-2, with a tentative D call TRBD2 (6 bases). Germline V gene lookup returns CDR1 ENHRY and CDR2 SYGVKD. The CDR3 has 14 amino acids. V was trimmed by 5 bases and J by 5 bases, leaving 12 bases between them. The CDR3 protein is CAISRGIGTGELFF. CDR3 coding DNA: TGTGCCATCAGTCGGGGGATAGGGACCGGGGAGCTGTTTTTT.

This chain connects TRBV18 to TRBJ1-4, with no clear D. Looked up from germline, CDR1 is KGHSH and CDR2 is LQKENI. The germline V and J ends were trimmed by 3 bases and 0 bases, with 11 bases remaining between them. CDR3 length: 16 amino acids. CDR3 protein: CASSPILGSTNEKLFF. In nucleotides, the CDR3 is TGTGCCAGCTCACCTATCCTCGGGTCAACTAATGAAAAACTGTTTTTT. Complete variable domain (other parts from reference TRBV18 and TRBJ1-4): NAGVMQNPRHLVRRRGQEARLRCSPMKGHSHVYWYRQLPEEGLKFMVYLQKENIIDESGMPKERFSAEFPKEGPSILRIQQVVRGDSAAYFCASSPILGSTNEKLFFGSGTQLSVL.

The V and J genes are TRBV14 and TRBJ2-1; TRBD2 matches 14 bases. The germline CDR1 and CDR2 sequences are SGHDN and FVKESK. J was trimmed by 0 bases and V by 4 bases; bases with no gene match: 8. The CDR3 loop spans 19 amino acids. In DNA, the CDR3 is TGTGCCAGCAGCCGACTAGCGGGAGGGCTAATGAGCTCCTACAATGAGCAGTTCTTC. It codes for CASSRLAGGLMSSYNEQFF. The complete variable domain, with remaining parts taken from reference TRBV14 and TRBJ2-1, reads EAGVTQFPSHSVIEKGQTVTLRCDPISGHDNLYWYRRVMGKEIKFLLHFVKESKQDESGMPNNRFLAERTGGTYSTLKVQPAELEDSGVYFCASSRLAGGLMSSYNEQFFGPGTRLTVL.

Only a few counts were recorded for this clone. The chain uses TRBV5-1 and TRBJ2-3; D not certain. CDR3 length equals 15 residues. V was shortened by 2 bases and J by 3 bases, with 13 bases between the two germline ends. CDR1 is SGHRS, CDR2 YFSETQ, per germline. The DNA for the CDR3 is TGCGCCAGCAGCTTCGCTAACGAGCCTACAGATACGCAGTATTTT. Protein: CASSFANEPTDTQYF.

The gene calls are TRBV19 and TRBJ2-7, with TRBD1 matching over 8 bases. Trimming removed 3 bases from V and 5 bases from J; junction bases left unmatched: 6. The CDR3 is 14 residues long. CDR1 is LNHDA, CDR2 SQIVND, per germline (reference sequence). This CDR3 is CASSMGTGSDEQYF. CDR3 DNA: TGTGCCAGTAGTATGGGGACAGGATCCGACGAGCAGTACTTC. Variable domain in full (rest from reference TRBV19 and TRBJ2-7): DGGITQSPKYLFRKEGQNVTLSCEQNLNHDAMYWYRQDPGQGLRLIYYSQIVNDFQKGDIAEGYSVSREKKESFPLTVTSAQKNPTAFYLCASSMGTGSDEQYFGPGTRLTVT.

The V call is TRBV6-4, the J call TRBJ1-1; tentatively, D is TRBD1 (6 bases). Germline CDR1 and CDR2: MRHNA and SNTAGT. V lost 4 bases to trimming and J lost 0 bases, with 6 bases between them. The CDR3 covers 13 residues. DNA for the CDR3: TGTGCCAGCAGTGCAGGGGTGAACACTGAAGCTTTCTTT. Its protein product is CASSAGVNTEAFF.

The table lists this clone with a few counts. The chain recombines TRBV2 with TRBJ2-3; D not resolved. The germline V and J ends were trimmed by 7 bases and 1 base, with 12 bases remaining between them. This CDR3 is built from 14 residues. Per the germline V gene, CDR1 is SNHLY and CDR2 is FYNNEI. The DNA of the CDR3 is TGTGCCAGCACCCCTATCCCCCGCACAGATACGCAGTATTTT. Translated, it gives CASTPIPRTDTQYF.

This chain links TRBV28 with TRBJ1-1; 8 bases are a match to TRBD1. The CDR3 spans 17 residues. Germline values: CDR1 MDHEN, CDR2 SYDVKM. V gave up 10 bases and J gave up 4 bases; unmatched junction bases: 20. As DNA, the CDR3 is TGTGCCACCTACGGGACAGGTATCGGGTATGGTCTCACTGAAGCTTTCTTT. Translation: CATYGTGIGYGLTEAFF.